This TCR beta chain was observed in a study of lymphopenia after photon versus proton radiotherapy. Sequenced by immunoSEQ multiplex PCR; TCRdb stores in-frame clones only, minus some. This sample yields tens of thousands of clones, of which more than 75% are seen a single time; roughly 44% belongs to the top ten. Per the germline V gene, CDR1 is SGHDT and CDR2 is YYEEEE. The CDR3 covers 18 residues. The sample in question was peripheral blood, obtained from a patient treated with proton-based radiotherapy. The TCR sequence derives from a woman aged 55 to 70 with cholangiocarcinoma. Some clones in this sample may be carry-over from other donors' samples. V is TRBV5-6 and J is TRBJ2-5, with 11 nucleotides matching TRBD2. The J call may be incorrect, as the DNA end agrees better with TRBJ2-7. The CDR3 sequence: CASSLRVAGGRTTYEQYF. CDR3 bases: TGTGCCAGCAGCCTCCGGGTAGCGGGAGGGCGAACAACCTACGAGCAGTACTTC.